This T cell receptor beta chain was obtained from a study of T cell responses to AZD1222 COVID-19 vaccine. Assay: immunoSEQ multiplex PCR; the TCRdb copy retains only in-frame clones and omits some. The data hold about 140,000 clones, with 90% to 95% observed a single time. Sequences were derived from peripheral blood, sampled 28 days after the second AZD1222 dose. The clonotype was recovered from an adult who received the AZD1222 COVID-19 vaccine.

The CDR3 protein is CASSLWTSHYEQYF. Written as DNA, the CDR3 is TGCGCCAGCAGCTTATGGACTAGCCACTACGAGCAGTACTTC. The rearrangement joins TRBV4-3 to TRBJ2-7, with 8 bases fitting TRBD2. V dropped 5 bases and J dropped 3; count of bases not matched to a gene: 6. CDR1 and CDR2 (germline): LGHNA, YSLEER. CDR3 length: 14 amino acids.